A selection of T cell receptor beta chains follows, all from one sample in a study of early T cells in non-severe SARS-CoV-2 infection. MiXCR was run by TCRdb on the 5' RACE reads, yielding one entry per CDR3 protein. The repertoire consists of around 44,000 distinct CDR3 sequences, with about 10% occurring once and the leading ten covering about 8.3%. The sequenced material came from whole blood. The origin of the receptors is an adult who was a healthcare worker with PCR-confirmed SARS-CoV-2 infection or an uninfected control (not recorded which). Both conserved end residues are part of each CDR3. The D gene is left open where the match is weak. The size of a clone is reported for some rows only, either as once, few or many, or as a class for expanded clones.

size	V	J	length	D	CDR3	DNA
-	TRBV6-1	TRBJ2-3	19	TRBD2	CASSESRTSGRGSADTQYF	TGTGCCAGCAGTGAAAGTAGGACTAGCGGGAGGGGTTCAGCAGATACGCAGTATTTT
many	TRBV20-1	TRBJ1-1	15	-	CSAREGQFRQGFPFF	TGCAGTGCTAGAGAGGGACAATTCCGCCAAGGCTTCCCTTTCTTT
-	TRBV11-2	TRBJ1-5	15	TRBD1	CASSYNTGGNQPQHF	TGTGCCAGCAGCTACAATACAGGGGGCAATCAGCCCCAGCATTTT
many	TRBV5-1	TRBJ2-3	14	-	CASSQASGGDTQYF	TGCGCCAGCAGCCAAGCTAGTGGGGGAGATACGCAGTATTTT
-	TRBV4-1	TRBJ2-2	14	TRBD2	CASSQDGLAGDVFF	TGCGCCAGCAGCCAAGATGGGCTAGCGGGAGATGTGTTTTTT
many	TRBV5-1	TRBJ1-6	19	TRBD1	CASSYRTAGTGGYNSPLHF	TGCGCCAGCAGTTACCGCACCGCCGGGACAGGGGGTTATAATTCACCCCTCCACTTT
-	TRBV4-2	TRBJ2-1	15	-	CASSQEPGRYNEQFF	TGTGCCAGCAGCCAAGAGCCCGGGCGCTACAATGAGCAGTTCTTC
many	TRBV9	TRBJ2-7	15	-	CASSVSNSPHYEQYF	TGTGCCAGCAGCGTAAGTAACAGTCCTCACTACGAGCAGTACTTC
many	TRBV28	TRBJ1-1	11	-	CASSLQREAFF	TGTGCCAGCAGTTTGCAGCGTGAAGCTTTCTTT
-	TRBV28	TRBJ2-5	15	TRBD1	CASRWGTDYQETQYF	TGTGCCAGCAGGTGGGGGACAGATTACCAAGAGACCCAGTACTTC
-	TRBV12-3/TRBV12-4	TRBJ1-2	14	-	CAITAEVFNYGYTF	TGTGCGATCACGGCAGAAGTATTTAACTATGGCTACACCTTC
many	TRBV30	TRBJ2-7	15	TRBD1	CAWSATGQGRYEQYF	TGTGCCTGGAGCGCCACCGGACAGGGACGCTACGAGCAGTACTTC
many	TRBV6-6	TRBJ1-1	14	-	CASSYEGMRTEAFF	TGTGCCAGCAGTTACGAGGGAATGAGGACTGAAGCTTTCTTT
many	TRBV6-6	TRBJ1-1	15	-	CASSFALRGNTEAFF	TGTGCCAGCAGTTTCGCACTCAGGGGCAACACTGAAGCTTTCTTT
many	TRBV28	TRBJ2-3	15	TRBD2	CASSQRELSTDTQYF	TGTGCCAGCAGTCAGCGGGAGCTTAGCACAGATACGCAGTATTTT
many	TRBV10-3	TRBJ1-1	12	-	CATSEKMSEAFF	TGTGCCACATCTGAGAAAATGTCTGAAGCTTTCTTT
-	TRBV7-2	TRBJ2-7	12	-	CASSLDTSPQYF	TGTGCCAGCAGCCTAGACACCTCCCCGCAGTACTTC
many	TRBV7-9	TRBJ2-7	14	-	CASSLETGSYEQYF	TGTGCCAGCAGCTTAGAAACAGGGTCCTACGAGCAGTACTTC
many	TRBV5-1	TRBJ2-3	13	TRBD1	CASSLQGTDTQYF	TGCGCCAGCAGCTTACAGGGGACAGATACGCAGTATTTT
many	TRBV2	TRBJ2-2	13	-	CASAPGDTGELFF	TGTGCCAGTGCCCCAGGGGACACCGGGGAGCTGTTTTTT
-	TRBV6-1	TRBJ1-2	14	-	CASSEGRRGYGYTF	TGTGCCAGCAGTGAAGGTCGGCGAGGCTATGGCTACACCTTC
-	TRBV4-1	TRBJ1-1	14	TRBD1	CASSQDSQGERAFF	TGCGCCAGCAGCCAAGACTCGCAGGGGGAAAGGGCTTTCTTT
many	TRBV24-1	TRBJ2-3	16	TRBD1	CATSDPTPGQADTQYF	TGTGCCACCAGTGACCCTACACCTGGACAGGCAGATACGCAGTATTTT
many	TRBV20-1	TRBJ2-1	16	TRBD2	CSARDRTSGPYNEQFF	TGCAGTGCTAGAGATCGGACTAGCGGGCCCTACAATGAGCAGTTCTTC
many	TRBV3-1	TRBJ2-7	13	-	CASSQDWDREQYF	TGTGCCAGCAGCCAAGATTGGGACCGCGAGCAGTACTTC
few	TRBV30	TRBJ2-3	14	-	CAWRNQGFTDTQYF	TGTGCCTGGAGAAATCAGGGGTTCACAGATACGCAGTATTTT
many	TRBV20-1	TRBJ2-7	13	TRBD2	CSAGGTRQLEQYF	TGCAGTGCAGGCGGGACTAGGCAGCTCGAGCAGTACTTC
-	TRBV30	TRBJ2-7	13	-	CAWSEEIRREQYF	TGTGCCTGGAGTGAGGAGATCCGGCGGGAGCAGTACTTC
many	TRBV18	TRBJ1-5	16	-	CASSPEGRYSNQPQHF	TGTGCCAGCTCACCAGAGGGAAGGTATAGCAATCAGCCCCAGCATTTT
-	TRBV28	TRBJ1-4	19	-	CASSLWPRTEVTTNEKLFF	TGTGCCAGCAGTTTATGGCCAAGGACAGAAGTCACAACTAATGAAAAACTGTTTTTT
few	TRBV11-2	TRBJ1-1	15	TRBD1	CASSLDGQGFLEAFF	TGTGCCAGCAGCTTAGATGGACAGGGGTTTTTGGAAGCTTTCTTT
-	TRBV30	TRBJ1-1	17	-	CAWSVAGRGVMNTEAFF	TGTGCCTGGAGTGTAGCAGGGCGAGGAGTAATGAACACTGAAGCTTTCTTT
-	TRBV5-6	TRBJ2-3	12	-	CASSTTVDTQYF	TGTGCCAGCAGCACCACGGTGGATACGCAGTATTTT
few	TRBV6-1	TRBJ2-1	12	TRBD1	CASSGDRAEQFF	TGTGCCAGCAGTGGGGACAGGGCTGAGCAGTTCTTC
few	TRBV3-1	TRBJ2-7	15	TRBD2	CASSQEVAGGREQYF	TGTGCCAGCAGCCAGGAGGTAGCGGGAGGACGTGAGCAGTACTTC
-	TRBV7-3	TRBJ2-1	17	TRBD2	CASSPGTLAGAYNEQFF	TGTGCCAGCAGCCCAGGGACCCTAGCGGGGGCCTACAATGAGCAGTTCTTC
many	TRBV7-9	TRBJ2-7	15	-	CASSWDPVLPYEQYF	TGTGCCAGCAGCTGGGACCCCGTTCTTCCCTACGAGCAGTACTTC
many	TRBV7-6	TRBJ2-1	16	TRBD1	CASSLAGTGGWNEQFF	TGTGCCAGCAGCTTAGCCGGGACAGGTGGTTGGAATGAGCAGTTCTTC
few	TRBV6-5	TRBJ2-7	14	TRBD2	CASRLLAGPYEQYF	TGTGCCAGCAGGCTACTAGCGGGGCCCTACGAGCAGTACTTC
many	TRBV20-1	TRBJ2-3	15	-	CSASRTPLYTDTQYF	TGCAGTGCCAGCCGGACGCCCCTTTACACAGATACGCAGTATTTT
few	TRBV10-3	TRBJ2-1	17	TRBD2	CAIRDLLAGDSYNEQFF	TGTGCCATCAGGGACCTACTAGCGGGGGACTCCTACAATGAGCAGTTCTTC
-	TRBV7-9	TRBJ1-2	13	TRBD1	CASSLGQGYGYTF	TGTGCCAGCAGCTTGGGACAGGGATATGGCTACACCTTC
few	TRBV19	TRBJ2-1	16	-	CASRNLDPSSYNEQFF	TGTGCCAGCCGAAATTTGGATCCAAGCTCCTACAATGAGCAGTTCTTC
few	TRBV7-6	TRBJ2-2	13	-	CASSRRNPGELFF	TGTGCCAGCAGCCGAAGAAATCCCGGGGAGCTGTTTTTT
few	TRBV6-2/TRBV6-3	TRBJ2-1	15	-	CASNQAGVGNNEQFF	TGTGCCAGCAATCAAGCGGGCGTAGGAAACAATGAGCAGTTCTTC
many	TRBV11-2	TRBJ2-1	15	-	CASSLDALAGNEQFF	TGTGCCAGCAGCTTAGATGCCCTGGCGGGCAATGAGCAGTTCTTC
-	TRBV6-6	TRBJ2-2	20	TRBD1	CAIYSPVGTGGFLGTGELFF	TGTGCCATCTATTCACCCGTCGGGACAGGGGGTTTTCTGGGCACCGGGGAGCTGTTTTTT
many	TRBV7-9	TRBJ2-1	18	TRBD1	CASSLAIKTGGVYNEQFF	TGTGCCAGCAGCTTAGCGATAAAGACAGGGGGTGTTTACAATGAGCAGTTCTTC
many	TRBV11-2	TRBJ2-3	14	-	CASSPQTVSDTQYF	TGTGCCAGCAGCCCCCAGACCGTTTCAGATACGCAGTATTTT
few	TRBV7-2	TRBJ2-7	13	-	CASRPTYSYEQYF	TGTGCCAGCAGGCCTACTTACTCCTACGAGCAGTACTTC
few	TRBV20-1	TRBJ2-1	15	-	CSARDGIRRNNEQFF	TGCAGTGCTAGAGATGGCATAAGGAGAAACAATGAGCAGTTCTTC
medium-sized	TRBV7-9	TRBJ2-7	15	-	CASSLRDFGSYEQYF	TGTGCCAGCAGCCTCCGGGACTTCGGGTCCTACGAGCAGTACTTC
few	TRBV2	TRBJ2-7	12	-	CATRGRADEQYF	TGTGCCACTCGGGGAAGGGCTGACGAGCAGTACTTC
-	TRBV7-9	TRBJ2-7	12	-	CASSGDSYEQYF	TGTGCCAGCAGCGGCGACTCCTACGAGCAGTACTTC